The 19 T cell receptor beta chains in this list originate from one sample, sequenced in a study of blood T cell repertoires in COVID-19. Libraries were prepared by immunoSEQ multiplex PCR; TCRdb keeps only in-frame clonotypes and omits some of them. The repertoire has approximately 85,000 clones, roughly 84% of them found once; the top ten carry 20% to 25%. Sequencing was carried out using peripheral blood. The receptors were sampled from a woman aged 80 or over in a cohort sampled during active or convalescent COVID-19.

This chain connects TRBV6-5 to TRBJ2-2, with TRBD2 identical over 8 bases. Losses at the gene ends were 1 base for V and 8 bases for J; bases not matched to a gene: 9. CDR1 and CDR2 (germline): MNHEY, SVGAGI. The CDR3 covers 16 residues. CDR3 sequence: CASSYWVAGTAGELFF. The DNA of the CDR3 is TGTGCCAGCAGTTACTGGGTAGCGGGAACGGCGGGGGAGCTGTTTTTT.

This chain uses TRBV24-1 with TRBJ2-5; 11 bases match TRBD1. V lost 4 bases to trimming and J lost 2 bases; unmatched junction nucleotides: 8. CDR1 and CDR2 (germline): KGHDR, SFDVKD. This CDR3 contains 17 residues. The CDR3 bases are TGTGCCACCAGTGACCCGGGACAGGGGGGCCTTCAAGAGACCCAGTACTTC. Translation: CATSDPGQGGLQETQYF.

This chain joins TRBV5-1 and TRBJ1-5; D gene ambiguous. The CDR3 is 13 amino acids. Per germline, CDR1 SGHRS and CDR2 YFSETQ. The V end was cut by 4 bases, the J end by 7 bases, with 12 bases between. DNA for the CDR3: TGCGCCAGCAGCCCCGAGGTTGGCCAGCCCCAGCATTTT. This sequence encodes CASSPEVGQPQHF.

This clone was counted once. The chain is built from TRBV28 and TRBJ2-7; 8 nucleotides match TRBD2. The CDR3 extends over 14 amino acids. V was pared by 5 bases and J by 9 bases, with 12 bases of the junction left unmatched. Germline CDR1 and CDR2: MDHEN and SYDVKM. The CDR3 coding sequence is TGTGCCAGCAGTGGCTTAAAGCGGGAGCGGAGGCAGTACGTC. It encodes CASSGLKRERRQYV.

The chain is built from TRBV25-1 and TRBJ2-1; 10 nucleotides line up with TRBD2. The CDR3 length is 15 residues. The V gene's germline CDR1 is MGHDK and CDR2 SYGVNS. V lost 5 bases, J lost 6 bases, and 7 bases stayed unmatched. The CDR3 region has the DNA TGTGCCAGCAGTTCAGCGGGAGGGCCGATCAATGAGCAGTTCTTC. Protein sequence: CASSSAGGPINEQFF.

The chain couples TRBV6-5 to TRBJ1-4, with TRBD1 matching over 7 bases. Unmatched junction bases numbered 10, after V lost 4 bases and J lost 5 bases. This CDR3 contains 16 residues. From germline, CDR1 is MNHEY and CDR2 SVGAGI. The CDR3 nucleotides are TGTGCCAGCAGTTCCACATTCGGGGACAGAAATGAAAAACTGTTTTTT. Protein product: CASSSTFGDRNEKLFF.

The chain couples TRBV3-1 (or the pseudogene TRBV3-2) to TRBJ2-7; D possibly corresponds to TRBD2 (5 bases). This CDR3 contains 15 residues. V lost 4 bases, J lost 3 bases, and 16 bases lay in between. CDR1 is LGHDT, CDR2 YNNKEL, per germline (reference sequence). CDR3: CASSPAASGVYEQYF. The CDR3 nucleotides read TGTGCCAGCAGCCCTGCCGCGAGCGGAGTCTACGAGCAGTACTTC.

The chain has TRBV6-5 and TRBJ2-7; D not resolved. The CDR3 is 15 residues long. The V end lost 0 bases, the J end lost 0 bases, and 9 bases lay between the germline ends. Germline loops: CDR1 MNHEY, CDR2 SVGAGI. Here the CDR3 reads CASSYSKQISYEQYF. Written as DNA, the CDR3 is TGTGCCAGCAGTTACTCGAAACAGATCTCCTACGAGCAGTACTTC.

V and J are TRBV11-3 and TRBJ2-1; TRBD1 is a possible D gene (6 bases). The V end was cut by 1 base, the J end by 5 bases, with 12 bases between. This CDR3 region has 15 residues. Per the germline V gene, CDR1 is SGHNT and CDR2 is YENEEA. The CDR3 coding sequence is TGTGCCAGCAGCTTAGGGGGGACACCAAACAATGAGCAGTTCTTC. Translation: CASSLGGTPNNEQFF.

The chain employs TRBV5-1 and TRBJ1-4; D perhaps matches TRBD1 (5 bases). V dropped 4 bases and J dropped 4 bases, with 14 bases sitting between them. CDR1 is SGHRS and CDR2 is YFSETQ in the germline V gene. The CDR3 runs 15 residues. The CDR3 bases are TGCGCCAGCAGCATGGGGACGGGGGTTAATGAAAAACTGTTTTTT. It codes for CASSMGTGVNEKLFF. Together with reference TRBV5-1 and TRBJ1-4, the CDR3 gives the full variable domain: KAGVTQTPRYLIKTRGQQVTLSCSPISGHRSVSWYQQTPGQGLQFLFEYFSETQRNKGNFPGRFSGRQFSNSRSEMNVSTLELGDSALYLCASSMGTGVNEKLFFGSGTQLSVL.

The genes are TRBV19 and TRBJ2-1; tentatively, D is TRBD2 (5 bases). This CDR3 is 17 amino acids long. V was clipped by 0 bases and J by 3 bases, with 15 bases between them. Germline V lookup: CDR1 LNHDA, CDR2 SQIVND (reference sequence). The CDR3 coding sequence is TGTGCCAGTAGTATAGATGATGCGGGCGAGGGCTACAATGAGCAGTTCTTC. Its translation: CASSIDDAGEGYNEQFF.

This chain connects TRBV28 to TRBJ1-2, with 8 bases aligning to TRBD1. The CDR3 totals 12 residues. Germline-derived CDR1 and CDR2 are MDHEN and SYDVKM. The J segment lost 6 bases and the V segment lost 8 bases, leaving 5 bases of the junction unmatched. The CDR3 protein is CASETGGHGYTF. The CDR3 region has the DNA TGTGCCAGCGAAACAGGGGGTCATGGCTACACCTTC.

The rearrangement links TRBV7-2 to TRBJ2-7; D may be TRBD2 (6 bases). The V end was cut by 3 bases, the J end by 6 bases, with 12 bases between. Germline CDR1 SGHTA, CDR2 FQGNSA. CDR3 length: 13 residues. The CDR3, as DNA: TGTGCCAGCAGCTTCCGGGCGGGGCTCGAGCAGTACTTC. It translates to CASSFRAGLEQYF.

V and J are TRBV28 and TRBJ1-4; TRBD1 matches 7 bases. Unmatched junction bases numbered 9, after V lost 5 bases and J lost 0 bases. The CDR3 spans 17 residues. The germline V gene encodes CDR1 MDHEN and CDR2 SYDVKM. The CDR3 DNA sequence: TGTGCCAGCAGTCCCTTGGGACAGTCCCCAACTAATGAAAAACTGTTTTTT. Amino acids: CASSPLGQSPTNEKLFF.

Here the CDR3 reads CASSHVEDRFAKNIQYF. The CDR3 nucleotides are TGTGCCAGCAGCCATGTTGAAGACAGGTTTGCCAAAAACATTCAGTACTTC. The chain links TRBV7-3 to TRBJ2-4; D may be TRBD1 (6 bases). From germline, CDR1 is SGHTA and CDR2 FQGTGA. With 5 bases removed from V and 1 base from J, the gap between germline ends came to 18 bases. The CDR3 consists of 17 residues.

The chain employs TRBV9 and TRBJ1-2; D might be TRBD1 (6 bases). Germline V gene data show CDR1 as SGDLS and CDR2 as YYNGEE. The V and J ends lost 4 bases and 1 base respectively, with 8 bases between them. The CDR3 runs 13 residues. The CDR3 spells CASSRDNNYGYTF. CDR3 nucleotides: TGTGCCAGCAGCCGGGACAATAACTATGGCTACACCTTC.

The chain couples TRBV24-1 to TRBJ1-5; 11 bases align to TRBD1. Unmatched junction bases numbered 3, after V lost 4 bases and J lost 5 bases. The germline V gene encodes CDR1 KGHDR and CDR2 SFDVKD. The CDR3 has 15 amino acids. The CDR3 spells CATSERTGGHQPQHF. The CDR3 DNA sequence: TGTGCCACCAGTGAAAGGACAGGGGGCCATCAGCCCCAGCATTTT.

The genes are TRBV5-8 and TRBJ2-1, with 7 bases matching TRBD1. V shed 1 base, J shed 2 bases, and the junction held 3 bases outside the gene matches. Per the germline V gene, CDR1 is SGHTS and CDR2 is YDEGEE. The CDR3 extends over 15 amino acids. The CDR3 sequence: CASSLSGGTYNEQFF. In DNA form, the CDR3 reads TGTGCCAGCAGCTTGTCAGGGGGTACCTACAATGAGCAGTTCTTC.

The genes are TRBV6-1 and TRBJ1-3; 7 nucleotides match TRBD1. Germline loops: CDR1 MNHNS, CDR2 SASEGT. CDR3 length: 16 residues. V was pared by 1 base and J by 4 bases, with 7 bases of the junction left unmatched. CDR3 amino acids: CASSEVGQRGGNTIYF. The CDR3 coding sequence is TGTGCCAGCAGTGAAGTGGGACAGCGCGGGGGAAACACCATATATTTT.